These 23 T cell receptor beta chains share one sample of origin, sequenced in a study of cytotoxic CD8 clonotypes in ibrutinib-treated CLL. Profiling relied on immunoSEQ multiplex PCR, and the TCRdb table lists in-frame clones only, not all of them. The sample shows approximately 320,000 clones, about 61% of them seen only once. This specimen consisted of PBMCs, obtained after 36 months of ibrutinib treatment. The receptors here all came from a human donor with chronic lymphocytic leukemia.

In this sample, this clone turned up a few times. This rearrangement joins TRBV11-3 to TRBJ2-1; 8 bases are shared with TRBD2. Germline-derived CDR1 and CDR2 are SGHNT and YENEEA. The CDR3 extends over 16 amino acids. Trimming took 2 bases from V and 3 from J; bases not matched to a gene: 6. The CDR3 protein is CASSLQGAGVYNEQFF. The CDR3 coding sequence is TGTGCCAGCAGCTTACAGGGAGCGGGAGTCTACAATGAGCAGTTCTTC.

With regard to this clone: Other DNA variants within this sample encode the same CDR3. This sequence joins TRBV18 and TRBJ1-1, with D unresolved. Germline-derived CDR1 and CDR2 are KGHSH and LQKENI. This CDR3 is 13 amino acids long. V lost 3 bases and J lost 0, with 5 bases in between. This CDR3 is CASSPSVNTEAFF. The CDR3 DNA reads as TGTGCCAGCTCACCGTCTGTGAACACTGAAGCTTTCTTT.

The V gene is TRBV20-1, the J gene TRBJ2-5; TRBD1 matches 7 bases. Germline CDR1 and CDR2: DFQATT and SNEGSKA (reference sequence). V shed 7 bases, J shed 5 bases, and the junction held 4 bases outside the gene matches. The CDR3 sequence is 11 residues long. The CDR3 protein is CSGTGAETQYF. CDR3 nucleotides: TGCAGTGGAACAGGGGCCGAGACCCAGTACTTC.

The chain links TRBV29-1 to TRBJ2-7; 9 nucleotides agree with TRBD2. Per the germline V gene, CDR1 is SQVTM and CDR2 is ANQGSEA. V lost 5 bases to trimming and J lost 5 bases; unmatched junction nucleotides: 10. The CDR3 runs 14 residues. The CDR3 reads CSVLLSSGNHEQYF. CDR3 coding DNA: TGCAGCGTTTTATTGTCTAGCGGGAATCACGAGCAGTACTTC.

The genes are TRBV19 and TRBJ2-5, with D perhaps TRBD2 (5 bases). Trimming removed 3 bases at V and 5 bases at J, with 7 bases between. CDR1 is LNHDA, CDR2 SQIVND, per germline (reference sequence). This CDR3 contains 12 residues. The CDR3 DNA is TGTGCCAGTAGTATGAGAGGGGAGACCCAGTACTTC. Its translation is CASSMRGETQYF.

The CDR3 spells CASSPLTGKNNQPQHF. The CDR3 DNA reads as TGTGCCAGTAGTCCGCTGACAGGGAAGAACAATCAGCCCCAGCATTTT. V and J are TRBV19 and TRBJ1-5; 7 bases are shared with TRBD1. The junction had 10 bases not matched to a gene; V was cut back by 5 bases and J by 3 bases. The CDR3 is 16 residues long. Germline CDR1 is LNHDA and CDR2 is SQIVND (reference sequence).

In its sample, this clone was seen many times. This chain joins TRBV10-3 and TRBJ1-6; maybe TRBD1 (5 bases). Germline V gene data show CDR1 as ENHRY and CDR2 as SYGVKD. The CDR3 is 12 amino acids. V lost 6 bases and J 10 bases, leaving 10 bases between the germline ends. CDR3 nucleotide sequence: TGTGCCATCAGGGGACGTGGGTCACCCCTCCACTTT. Protein: CAIRGRGSPLHF.

This chain connects TRBV6-5 to TRBJ1-1; unclear D gene. Trimming pared 0 bases from V and 1 base from J, leaving 9 bases between. CDR1 and CDR2 from the germline V gene are MNHEY and SVGAGI. The CDR3 covers 15 residues. CDR3 amino acids: CASSYSRATNTEAFF. The CDR3 bases are TGTGCCAGCAGTTACTCTCGGGCAACGAACACTGAAGCTTTCTTT.

This clone came up once. V usage is TRBV18 and J usage is TRBJ2-7, with D unclear. This CDR3 has 19 amino acids. Per the germline V gene, CDR1 is KGHSH and CDR2 is LQKENI. V lost 3 bases and J 2 bases, leaving 26 bases between the germline ends. CDR3 sequence (DNA): TGTGCCAGCTCACCTCAGATAGGAGCTCCCGCAATATCTCCCTACGAGCAGTACTTC. It is translated as CASSPQIGAPAISPYEQYF.

The CDR3 protein is CASSSPSTDTQYF. The CDR3 coding sequence is TGTGCCAGCAGCTCCCCCAGCACAGATACGCAGTATTTT. This chain uses TRBV11-2 with TRBJ2-3; no definite D call. Germline CDR1 is SGHAT and CDR2 is FQNNGV. The CDR3 consists of 13 residues. The V gene lost 4 bases and the J gene lost 0 bases, with 5 bases spanning the gap.

This clone showed up just a few times. The V call is TRBV9, the J call TRBJ2-5; D may be TRBD2 (6 bases). Trimming cost V 0 bases and J 5 bases, with 11 bases left between them. The CDR3 has 14 amino acids. Germline V lookup: CDR1 SGDLS, CDR2 YYNGEE. This CDR3 reads CASSVDPGGETQYF. DNA for the CDR3: TGTGCCAGCAGCGTAGATCCTGGGGGGGAGACCCAGTACTTC.

This clone has just a few counts. V is TRBV27 and J is TRBJ2-7, with D perhaps TRBD1 or TRBD2 (6 bases each). Trimming took off 5 bases at V and 5 bases at J, with 10 bases between the two ends. Germline lookup yields CDR1 MNHEY and CDR2 SMNVEV (reference sequence). The CDR3 consists of 12 residues. The CDR3 nucleotides read TGTGCCAGCAGTCGGGGGCTCCACGAGCAGTACTTC. Translation: CASSRGLHEQYF.

V gene TRBV29-1 combines with J gene TRBJ2-5; 7 nucleotides agree with TRBD1. The CDR3 has 14 residues. Germline trimming cut 6 bases from V and 2 bases from J; bases unmatched to any gene: 9. The germline CDR1 and CDR2 sequences are SQVTM and ANQGSEA. The CDR3 DNA is TGCAGCGTCGAGAACCCGGGACAGCAAGAGACCCAGTACTTC. It translates to CSVENPGQQETQYF.

The genes are TRBV5-1 and TRBJ1-1; D unclear. Trimming took off 0 bases at V and 6 bases at J, with 15 bases between the two ends. Germline-derived CDR1 and CDR2 are SGHRS and YFSETQ. The CDR3 consists of 15 residues. The CDR3 region has the DNA TGCGCCAGCAGCTTGGGGGCCCACAGAACAGCTGAAGCTTTCTTT. It encodes CASSLGAHRTAEAFF.

This clone was seen more than once but under ten times. The chain employs TRBV4-1 and TRBJ1-2; the D is unclear. This CDR3 comprises 14 residues. V lost 1 base, J lost 3 bases, and 9 bases lay in between. The V gene's germline CDR1 is MGHRA and CDR2 YSYEKL. CDR3 in amino acids: CASSQVSGDYGYTF. Written as DNA, the CDR3 is TGCGCCAGCAGCCAAGTTTCCGGTGACTATGGCTACACCTTC.

The genes are TRBV29-1 and TRBJ1-4; D gene uncertain. Germline lookup yields CDR1 SQVTM and CDR2 ANQGSEA. The CDR3 length is 12 residues. The V end was cut by 7 bases, the J end by 8 bases, with 14 bases between. This chain's CDR3 is CSAETFGEKLFF. CDR3 DNA: TGCAGCGCTGAGACATTTGGGGAAAAACTGTTTTTT.

The CDR3 DNA follows: TGTGCCAGCAGCCCCGGACAGTGGGGGGAATACAATGAGCAGTTCTTC. Its protein product is CASSPGQWGEYNEQFF. The chain recombines TRBV9 with TRBJ2-1; the D gene could be TRBD1 or TRBD2 (6 bases each). Per the germline V gene, CDR1 is SGDLS and CDR2 is YYNGEE. The CDR3 covers 16 residues. V lost 4 bases and J lost 4, with 18 bases in between.

This sequence joins TRBV9 and TRBJ2-1; possible D gene TRBD1, 5 bases. V was pared by 1 base and J by 9 bases, with 11 bases between. This CDR3 contains 13 residues. The germline V gene encodes CDR1 SGDLS and CDR2 YYNGEE. The CDR3 nucleotides are TGTGCCAGCAGCGTACTCAATCAGGGTGAGCAGTTCTTC. It is translated as CASSVLNQGEQFF.

Here the CDR3 DNA reads TGCGCCAGCAGCAGGGAAGGTGGCAATCAGCCCCAGCATTTT. It encodes CASSREGGNQPQHF. J is TRBJ1-5 and V is TRBV5-1; D is undetermined. The germline CDR1 and CDR2 sequences are SGHRS and YFSETQ. The V and J ends lost 4 bases and 2 bases respectively, with 10 bases between them. There are 14 residues in the CDR3. Complete variable domain (other parts from reference TRBV5-1 and TRBJ1-5): KAGVTQTPRYLIKTRGQQVTLSCSPISGHRSVSWYQQTPGQGLQFLFEYFSETQRNKGNFPGRFSGRQFSNSRSEMNVSTLELGDSALYLCASSREGGNQPQHFGDGTRLSIL.

V gene TRBV11-1 combines with J gene TRBJ1-1, with a tentative D call TRBD1 (5 bases). The germline V gene has CDR1 SGHAT and CDR2 FQDESV (reference sequence). The CDR3 consists of 14 residues. V was clipped by 8 bases and J by 0 bases, with 13 bases between them. CDR3 nucleotides: TGTGCCAGCGGAAGGGGCCTAATGAACACTGAAGCTTTCTTT. Amino acids: CASGRGLMNTEAFF.

The chain combines TRBV6-1 with TRBJ2-3; D ambiguous. V lost 1 base, J lost 2 bases, and 4 bases lay in between. The germline V gene has CDR1 MNHNS and CDR2 SASEGT. This CDR3 has 13 residues. The CDR3 sequence is CASSEVLTDTQYF. CDR3 nucleotide sequence: TGTGCCAGCAGTGAAGTTCTCACAGATACGCAGTATTTT.

The chain has TRBV6-6 and TRBJ1-1; 8 bases map to TRBD1. CDR1 MNHNY and CDR2 SVGAGI come from the germline V gene (reference sequence). The length of the CDR3 is 14 residues. Trimming removed 6 bases from V and 3 bases from J; junction bases left unmatched: 6. CDR3 in DNA: TGTGCCAGCAGGAGAGACAGGGGAGACACTGAAGCTTTCTTT. It translates to CASRRDRGDTEAFF.

The chain joins TRBV29-1 to TRBJ2-1; 10 positions agree with TRBD2. Per germline, CDR1 SQVTM and CDR2 ANQGSEA. There are 18 residues in the CDR3. Trimming removed 6 bases from V and 6 bases from J; junction bases left unmatched: 20. The CDR3 reads CSVDSFGLAGEIGNEQFF. CDR3 coding DNA: TGCAGCGTCGACTCCTTTGGGCTAGCGGGAGAGATCGGCAATGAGCAGTTCTTC.